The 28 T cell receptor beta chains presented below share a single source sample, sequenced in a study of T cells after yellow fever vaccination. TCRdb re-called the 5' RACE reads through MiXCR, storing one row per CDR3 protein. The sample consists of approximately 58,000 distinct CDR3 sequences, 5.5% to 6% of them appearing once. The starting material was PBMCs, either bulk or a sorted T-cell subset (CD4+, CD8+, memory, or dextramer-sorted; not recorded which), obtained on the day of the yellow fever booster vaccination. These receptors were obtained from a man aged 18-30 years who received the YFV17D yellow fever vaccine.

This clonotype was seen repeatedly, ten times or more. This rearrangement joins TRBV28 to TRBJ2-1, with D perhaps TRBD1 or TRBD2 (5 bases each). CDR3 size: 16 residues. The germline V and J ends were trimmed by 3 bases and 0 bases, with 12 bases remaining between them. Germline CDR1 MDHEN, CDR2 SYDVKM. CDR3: CASSLGDHSSYNEQFF. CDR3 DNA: TGTGCCAGCAGTTTGGGGGACCATAGCTCCTACAATGAGCAGTTCTTC. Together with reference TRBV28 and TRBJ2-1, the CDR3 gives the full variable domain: DVKVTQSSRYLVKRTGEKVFLECVQDMDHENMFWYRQDPGLGLRLIYFSYDVKMKEKGDIPEGYSVSREKKERFSLILESASTNQTSMYLCASSLGDHSSYNEQFFGPGTRLTVL.

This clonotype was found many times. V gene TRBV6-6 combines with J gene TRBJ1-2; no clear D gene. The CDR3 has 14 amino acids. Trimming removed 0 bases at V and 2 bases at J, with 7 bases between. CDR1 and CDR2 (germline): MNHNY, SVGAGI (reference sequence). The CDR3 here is CASSYSIMNYGYTF. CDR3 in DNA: TGTGCCAGCAGTTACTCGATAATGAACTATGGCTACACCTTC.

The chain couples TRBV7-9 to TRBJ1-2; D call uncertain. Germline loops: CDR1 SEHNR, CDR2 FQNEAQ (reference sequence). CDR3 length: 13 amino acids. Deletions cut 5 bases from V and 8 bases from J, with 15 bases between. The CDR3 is CASSPWEGGGYTF. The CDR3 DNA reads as TGTGCCAGCAGCCCGTGGGAGGGCGGCGGCTACACCTTC.

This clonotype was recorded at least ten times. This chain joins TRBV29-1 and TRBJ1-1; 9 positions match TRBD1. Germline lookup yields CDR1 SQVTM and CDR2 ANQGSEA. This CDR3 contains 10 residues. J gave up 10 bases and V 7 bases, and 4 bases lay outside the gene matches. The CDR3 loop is CSAGTGLAFF. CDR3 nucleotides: TGCAGCGCCGGGACAGGGCTAGCTTTCTTT.

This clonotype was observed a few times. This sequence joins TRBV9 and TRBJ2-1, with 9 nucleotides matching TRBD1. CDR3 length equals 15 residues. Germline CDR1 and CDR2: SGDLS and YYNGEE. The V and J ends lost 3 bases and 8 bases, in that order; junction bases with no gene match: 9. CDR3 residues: CASSAPGTGLDEQFF. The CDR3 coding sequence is TGTGCCAGCAGCGCCCCCGGGACAGGGCTGGATGAGCAGTTCTTC. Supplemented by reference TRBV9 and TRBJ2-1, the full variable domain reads DSGVTQTPKHLITATGQRVTLRCSPRSGDLSVYWYQQSLDQGLQFLIQYYNGEERAKGNILERFSAQQFPDLHSELNLSSLELGDSALYFCASSAPGTGLDEQFFGPGTRLTVL.

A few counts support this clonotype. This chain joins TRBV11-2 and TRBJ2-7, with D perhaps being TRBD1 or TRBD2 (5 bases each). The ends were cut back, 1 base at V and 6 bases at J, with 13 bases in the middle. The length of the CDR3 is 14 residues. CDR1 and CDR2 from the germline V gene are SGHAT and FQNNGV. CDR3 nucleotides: TGTGCCAGCAGCTTAGTACGGGGCGGAGGCGAGCAGTACTTC. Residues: CASSLVRGGGEQYF.

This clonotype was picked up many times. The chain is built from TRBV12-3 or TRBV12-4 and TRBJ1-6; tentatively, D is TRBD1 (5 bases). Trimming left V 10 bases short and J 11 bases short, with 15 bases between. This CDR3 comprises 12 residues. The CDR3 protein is CAILPGDPPLHF. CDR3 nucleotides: TGTGCCATCCTCCCGGGGGATCCACCCCTCCACTTT.

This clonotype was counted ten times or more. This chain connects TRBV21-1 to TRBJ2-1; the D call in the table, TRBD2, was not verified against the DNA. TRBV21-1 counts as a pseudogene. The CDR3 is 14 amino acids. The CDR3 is CASSKGLWRGGQFF. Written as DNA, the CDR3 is TGTGCCAGCAGCAAAGGCCTTTGGCGGGGGGGGCAGTTCTTC.

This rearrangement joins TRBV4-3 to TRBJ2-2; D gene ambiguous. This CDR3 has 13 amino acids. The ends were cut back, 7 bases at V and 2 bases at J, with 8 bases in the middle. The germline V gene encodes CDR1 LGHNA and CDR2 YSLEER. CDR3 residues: CASNNRNTGELFF. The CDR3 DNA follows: TGCGCCAGCAATAACCGTAACACCGGGGAGCTGTTTTTT.

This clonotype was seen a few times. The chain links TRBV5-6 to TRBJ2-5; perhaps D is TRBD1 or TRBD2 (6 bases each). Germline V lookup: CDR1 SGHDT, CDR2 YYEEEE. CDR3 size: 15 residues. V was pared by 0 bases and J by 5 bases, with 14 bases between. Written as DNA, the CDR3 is TGTGCCAGCAGCTTGGTTGGGGGGCCCCTTGAGACCCAGTACTTC. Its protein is CASSLVGGPLETQYF.

The CDR3 nucleotides are TGTGCCAGCAGCTTAGGGACTAGCGGGGGAGATACGCAGTATTTT. It yields the protein CASSLGTSGGDTQYF. The chain couples TRBV5-4 to TRBJ2-3, with 14 bases matching TRBD2. From germline, CDR1 is SGHNT and CDR2 YYREEE (reference sequence). The CDR3 totals 15 residues. The ends lost 2 bases at V and 5 bases at J; junction bases unmatched: 1.

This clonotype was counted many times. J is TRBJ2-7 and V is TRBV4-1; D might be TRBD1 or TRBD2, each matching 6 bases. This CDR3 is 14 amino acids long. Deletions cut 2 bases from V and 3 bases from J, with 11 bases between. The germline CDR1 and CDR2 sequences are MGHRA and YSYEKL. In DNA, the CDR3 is TGCGCCAGCAGCCAAACGGGGGCGGACTACGAGCAGTACTTC. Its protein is CASSQTGADYEQYF.

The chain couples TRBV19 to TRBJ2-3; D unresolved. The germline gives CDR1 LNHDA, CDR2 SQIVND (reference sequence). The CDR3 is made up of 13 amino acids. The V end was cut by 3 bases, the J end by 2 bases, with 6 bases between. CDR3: CASSILLTDTQYF. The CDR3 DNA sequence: TGTGCCAGTAGTATCCTTCTCACAGATACGCAGTATTTT.

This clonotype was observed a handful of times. The CDR3 DNA follows: TGTGCCAGCAGCCAAGATCCGGGGGGGGCCACCGGGGAGCTGTTTTTT. It codes for CASSQDPGGATGELFF. The V gene is TRBV4-2, the J gene TRBJ2-2, with TRBD2 identical over 8 bases. Germline V gives CDR1 LGHNA, CDR2 YNFKEQ. The CDR3 has 16 residues. Trimming cost V 0 bases and J 4 bases; bases outside gene matches: 4.

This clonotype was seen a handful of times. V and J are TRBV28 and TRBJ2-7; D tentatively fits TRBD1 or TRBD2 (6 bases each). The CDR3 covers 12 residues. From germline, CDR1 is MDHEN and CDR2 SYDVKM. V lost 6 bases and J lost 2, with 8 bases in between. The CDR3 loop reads CASRGGAYEQYF. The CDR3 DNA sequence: TGTGCCAGCAGGGGGGGCGCCTACGAGCAGTACTTC.

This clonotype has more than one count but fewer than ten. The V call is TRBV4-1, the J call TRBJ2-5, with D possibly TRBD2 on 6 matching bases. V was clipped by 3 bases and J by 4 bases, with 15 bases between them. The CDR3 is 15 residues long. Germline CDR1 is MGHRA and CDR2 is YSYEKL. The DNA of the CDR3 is TGCGCCAGCAGCCAGAGTCCGGGACTGGGAGAGACCCAGTACTTC. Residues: CASSQSPGLGETQYF.

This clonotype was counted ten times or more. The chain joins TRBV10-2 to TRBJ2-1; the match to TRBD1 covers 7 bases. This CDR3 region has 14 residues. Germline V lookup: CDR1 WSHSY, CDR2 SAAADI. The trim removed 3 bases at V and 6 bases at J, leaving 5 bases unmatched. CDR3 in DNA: TGCGCCAGCAGTGACTGGACAGGAACCAATGAGCAGTTCTTC. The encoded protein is CASSDWTGTNEQFF.

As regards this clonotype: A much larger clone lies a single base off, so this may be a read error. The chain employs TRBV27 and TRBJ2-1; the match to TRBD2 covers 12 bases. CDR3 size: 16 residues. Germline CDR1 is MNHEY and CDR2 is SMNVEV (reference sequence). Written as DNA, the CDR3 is TGTGCCAACAGTTTATTAACTAGCGGGGGGTCCCTTGAGCAGTTCTTC. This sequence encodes CANSLLTSGGSLEQFF.

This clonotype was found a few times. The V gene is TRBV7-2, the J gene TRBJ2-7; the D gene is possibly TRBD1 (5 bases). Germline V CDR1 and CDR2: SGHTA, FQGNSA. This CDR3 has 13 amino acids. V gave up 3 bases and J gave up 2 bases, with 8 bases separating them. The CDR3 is CASSFLGAYEQYV. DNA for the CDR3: TGTGCCAGCAGCTTTTTAGGGGCCTACGAGCAGTACGTC.

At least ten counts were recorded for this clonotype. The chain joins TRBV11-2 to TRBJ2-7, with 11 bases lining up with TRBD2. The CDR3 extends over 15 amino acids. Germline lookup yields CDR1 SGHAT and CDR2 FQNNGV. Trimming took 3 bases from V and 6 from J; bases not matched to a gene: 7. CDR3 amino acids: CASSFYSGGAFEQYF. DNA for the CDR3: TGTGCCAGCAGCTTCTATAGCGGGGGGGCTTTCGAGCAGTACTTC.

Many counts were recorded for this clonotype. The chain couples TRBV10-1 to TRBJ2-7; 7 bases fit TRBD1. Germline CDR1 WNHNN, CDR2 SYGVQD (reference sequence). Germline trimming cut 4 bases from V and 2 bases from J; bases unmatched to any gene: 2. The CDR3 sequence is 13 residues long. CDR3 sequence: CASSAGTAYEQYF. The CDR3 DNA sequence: TGCGCCAGCAGTGCCGGGACAGCCTACGAGCAGTACTTC.

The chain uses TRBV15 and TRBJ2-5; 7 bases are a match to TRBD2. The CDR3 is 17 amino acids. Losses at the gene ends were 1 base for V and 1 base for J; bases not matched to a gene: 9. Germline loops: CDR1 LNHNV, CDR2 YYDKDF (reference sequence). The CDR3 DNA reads TGTGCCACCAGCAGAGTCGGGCGGGGGAGTACCCAAGAGACCCAGTACTTC. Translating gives CATSRVGRGSTQETQYF.

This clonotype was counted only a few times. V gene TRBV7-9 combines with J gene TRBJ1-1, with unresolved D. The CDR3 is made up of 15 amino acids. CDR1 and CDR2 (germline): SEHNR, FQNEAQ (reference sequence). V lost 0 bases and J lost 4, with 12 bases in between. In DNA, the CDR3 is TGTGCCAGCAGCTTAGCAGGCGGGGTGGCCACTGAAGCTTTCTTT. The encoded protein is CASSLAGGVATEAFF.

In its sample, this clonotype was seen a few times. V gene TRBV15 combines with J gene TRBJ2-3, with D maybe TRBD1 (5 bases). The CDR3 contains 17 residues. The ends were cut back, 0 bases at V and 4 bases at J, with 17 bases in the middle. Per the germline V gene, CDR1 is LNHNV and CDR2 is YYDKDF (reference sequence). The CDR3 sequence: CATSRDKGPRAADTQYF. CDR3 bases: TGTGCCACCAGCAGAGATAAGGGGCCCCGGGCGGCAGATACGCAGTATTTT. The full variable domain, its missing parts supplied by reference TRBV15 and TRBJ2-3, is DAMVIQNPRYQVTQFGKPVTLSCSQTLNHNVMYWYQQKSSQAPKLLFHYYDKDFNNEADTPDNFQSRRPNTSFCFLDIRSPGLGDTAMYLCATSRDKGPRAADTQYFGPGTRLTVL.

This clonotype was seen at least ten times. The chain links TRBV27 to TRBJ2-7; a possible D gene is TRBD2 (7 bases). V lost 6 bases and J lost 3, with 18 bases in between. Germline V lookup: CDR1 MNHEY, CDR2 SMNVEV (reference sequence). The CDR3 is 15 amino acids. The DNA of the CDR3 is TGTGCCAGCAGCCCCCAGGGGAGGGGGGGCTACGAGCAGTACGTC. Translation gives CASSPQGRGGYEQYV.

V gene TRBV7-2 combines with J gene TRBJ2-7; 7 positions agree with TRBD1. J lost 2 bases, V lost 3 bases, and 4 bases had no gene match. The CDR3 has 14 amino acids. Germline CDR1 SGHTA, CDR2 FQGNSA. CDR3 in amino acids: CASSFRDSTYEQYF. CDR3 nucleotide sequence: TGTGCCAGCAGCTTCCGGGACAGTACCTACGAGCAGTACTTC.

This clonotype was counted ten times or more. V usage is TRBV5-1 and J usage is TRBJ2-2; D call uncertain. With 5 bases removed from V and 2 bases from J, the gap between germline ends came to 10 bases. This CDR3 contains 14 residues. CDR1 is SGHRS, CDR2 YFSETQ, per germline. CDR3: CASRAATNTGELFF. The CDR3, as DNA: TGCGCCAGCAGGGCCGCAACTAACACCGGGGAGCTGTTTTTT.

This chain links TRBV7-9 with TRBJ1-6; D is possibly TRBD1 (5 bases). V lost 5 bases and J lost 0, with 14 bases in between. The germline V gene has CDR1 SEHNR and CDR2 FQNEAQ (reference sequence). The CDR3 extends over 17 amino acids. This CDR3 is CASSLAGGGSYNSPLHF. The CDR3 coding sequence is TGTGCCAGCAGCCTGGCTGGGGGGGGCTCCTATAATTCACCCCTCCACTTT.